This T cell receptor (beta chain) was found in a study of neoadjuvant anti-PD-1 for oral cavity cancer. The overall study: Patients without progression received a fourth nivolumab dose around day 43, then surgical resection on days 50-56.

As concerns this clone: The target antigen is unknown.

Study-level results: Non-responders to neoadjuvant nivolumab had significantly more clonal PBMC T cells than responders. Each response group had just a few patients in TCR analyses.

Assay: immunoSEQ multiplex PCR; the TCRdb copy retains only in-frame clones and omits some. The data contain around 60,000 clones, roughly 80% of them singletons. Analysis of PBMCs was direct, with no culture step. The CDR3 sequence is 15 residues long. Trimming cost V 0 bases and J 5 bases; bases outside gene matches: 7. Germline-derived CDR1 and CDR2 are SGDLS and YYNGEE. The V gene is TRBV9, the J gene TRBJ1-1; TRBD1 aligns across 7 bases. The clonotype was recovered from a person aged 40-85 years with oral cavity squamous cell carcinoma. The specimen comprised PBMCs, sampled before nivolumab (anti-PD-1) treatment. In DNA form, the CDR3 reads TGTGCCAGCAGCGTAGTAGCAGGGGGGTGGACTGAAGCTTTCTTT. This encodes CASSVVAGGWTEAFF.